Shown below are 28 T cell receptor beta chains from a single sample sequenced in a study of blood T cells in healthy people across ages. For the second PCR, which ran for about 6 to 11 cycles, a sample-barcoded 5' primer and a J-beta primer mix were used. TCRdb called the 5' RACE reads again in MiXCR, with one record for every CDR3 protein. The sample holds some 790,000 distinct CDR3 sequences, more than 25% seen once. What was sequenced was blood. Source of these receptors: a woman of 80 years or more in good health.

This clonotype was detected only a few times. The chain carries TRBV6-5 and TRBJ1-2; weak D call: TRBD1 (5 bases). CDR1 is MNHEY and CDR2 is SVGAGI in the germline V gene. The CDR3 is made up of 15 amino acids. The V end lost 0 bases, the J end lost 7 bases, and 15 bases lay between the germline ends. The DNA for the CDR3 is TGTGCCAGCAGTTACTCCGGGACGGGCGAATTTGGCTACACCTTC. Translation gives CASSYSGTGEFGYTF.

Concerning this clonotype itself: This may stem from a read error, because a much larger clone lies one nucleotide away. This CDR3 fails to terminate in the conserved phenylalanine or tryptophan, so it likely reflects a read error. This sequence joins TRBV7-9 and TRBJ1-2, with D maybe TRBD1 (6 bases). The length of the CDR3 is 13 residues. Germline V gene data show CDR1 as SEHNR and CDR2 as FQNEAQ (reference sequence). The V end lost 4 bases, the J end lost 8 bases, and 14 bases lay between the germline ends. This chain's CDR3 is CASSSEGGIGYTL. The CDR3 DNA follows: TGTGCCAGCAGCTCGGAAGGGGGGATAGGCTACACCTTA.

Many counts were recorded for this clonotype. The J gene is TRBJ2-7, the V gene TRBV29-1, with TRBD2 as a possible D gene (6 bases). From germline, CDR1 is SQVTM and CDR2 ANQGSEA. V was shortened by 4 bases and J by 2 bases, with 9 bases between the two germline ends. The CDR3 has 12 amino acids. The CDR3 DNA sequence: TGCAGCGTTGGTAGCGGAACCTACGAGCAGTACTTC. This codes for CSVGSGTYEQYF.

This clonotype has a count of ten or more. This chain connects TRBV29-1 to TRBJ1-4; 7 bases agree with TRBD1. The CDR3 totals 13 residues. Per the germline V gene, CDR1 is SQVTM and CDR2 is ANQGSEA. The V and J ends lost 6 bases and 10 bases, in that order; junction bases with no gene match: 11. The CDR3 region has the DNA TGCAGCGTCGAGTCCACAGGGGATGGAAAACTGTTTTTT. Protein: CSVESTGDGKLFF.

This rearrangement joins TRBV11-2 to TRBJ2-4; D could derive from TRBD1 or TRBD2 (5 bases each). The end of the DNA fits TRBJ2-7 better, so the J call may be wrong. Looked up from germline, CDR1 is SGHAT and CDR2 is FQNNGV. The CDR3 is 16 residues long. Here the CDR3 reads CASSSYLRDGHYEQYF. CDR3 DNA: TGTGCCAGCAGCTCTTACCTCCGGGACGGCCACTACGAGCAGTACTTC.

This clonotype appeared a few times. This rearrangement joins TRBV3-1 to TRBJ1-2, with D unclear. Germline CDR1 reads LGHDT; CDR2 reads YNNKEL (reference sequence). CDR3 length: 15 amino acids. With 1 base removed from V and 6 bases from J, the gap between germline ends came to 15 bases. In nucleotides, the CDR3 is TGTGCCAGCAGCCAAGGCTCAGTCAGTCGCAATGGCTACACCTTC. Translated, it gives CASSQGSVSRNGYTF.

This clonotype was counted at least ten times. The chain uses TRBV20-1 and TRBJ2-5; no definite D call. Between the trimmed V and J ends, which lost 3 bases and 2 bases, there was a span of 7 bases. CDR3 length: 12 amino acids. CDR1 is DFQATT, CDR2 SNEGSKA, per germline (reference sequence). In nucleotides, the CDR3 is TGCAGTGCTAGGCGTCAGCAAGAGACCCAGTACTTC. This codes for CSARRQQETQYF.

The V and J genes are TRBV7-8 and TRBJ2-1, with 11 bases lining up with TRBD2. Trimming removed 5 bases from V and 8 bases from J; junction bases left unmatched: 8. Germline CDR1 is SGHVS and CDR2 is FQNEAQ. The CDR3 is made up of 15 amino acids. The CDR3 protein is CASSLRLAGSYEQFF. The DNA for the CDR3 is TGTGCCAGCAGCCTCCGACTAGCGGGGAGTTATGAGCAGTTCTTC.

The J gene is TRBJ2-4, the V gene TRBV20-1; no definite D call. The CDR3 spans 12 residues. CDR1 DFQATT and CDR2 SNEGSKA come from the germline V gene (reference sequence). The V and J ends lost 4 bases and 7 bases respectively, with 11 bases between them. This chain's CDR3 is CSAKALRNIQYF. CDR3 in DNA: TGCAGTGCTAAGGCCCTTCGGAACATTCAGTACTTC.

This clonotype was picked up many times. The chain links TRBV24-1 to TRBJ2-6, with 7 bases aligning to TRBD1. The CDR3 consists of 17 residues. V trimming: 3 bases; J trimming: 8 bases; junction bases outside the gene matches: 12. Germline assignment: CDR1 KGHDR and CDR2 SFDVKD. CDR3 DNA sequence: TGTGCCACCAGTGATCCATCGACAGGGATAGCCCCCAACGTCCTGACTTTC. It yields the protein CATSDPSTGIAPNVLTF.

This clonotype was recorded many times. The chain joins TRBV7-8 to TRBJ2-3, with a possible D match to TRBD2 (5 bases). Germline assignment: CDR1 SGHVS and CDR2 FQNEAQ. The CDR3 spans 13 residues. Trimming cost V 5 bases and J 6 bases, with 12 bases left between them. CDR3 in DNA: TGTGCCAGCAGCCCCCGCGAGGGCGATACGCAGTATTTT. Its translation is CASSPREGDTQYF.

This clonotype came up once. CDR3 bases: TGTGCCAGCAGTCCTTTTGGCAGGCGAAGCTCCTACAATGAGCAGTACTTC. Translating it yields CASSPFGRRSSYNEQYF. V usage is TRBV7-8 and J usage is TRBJ2-1; D not certain. The J call could be wrong; TRBJ2-7 is a better fit for the DNA end. CDR3 length: 17 residues. CDR1 is SGHVS, CDR2 FQNEAQ, per germline.

This clonotype was recorded at least ten times. The rearrangement joins TRBV5-5 to TRBJ2-7; TRBD1 matches at 8 bases. CDR1 SGHKS and CDR2 YYEKEE come from the germline V gene (reference sequence). This CDR3 contains 16 residues. J lost 3 bases, V lost 0 bases, and 8 bases had no gene match. This CDR3 is CASSLADTQGGYEQYF. In DNA, the CDR3 is TGTGCCAGCAGCTTGGCGGACACACAGGGGGGCTACGAGCAGTACTTC.

This clonotype was observed at least ten times. The V gene is TRBV7-2, the J gene TRBJ1-5, with a possible D match to TRBD1 (5 bases). V was shortened by 2 bases and J by 5 bases, with 7 bases between the two germline ends. CDR3 length equals 13 residues. Germline values: CDR1 SGHTA, CDR2 FQGNSA. The CDR3 here is CASSLRDDQPQHF. The DNA of the CDR3 is TGTGCCAGCAGCTTAAGGGACGATCAGCCCCAGCATTTT.

This clonotype was detected ten times or more. CDR3 DNA: TGCGCCAGCAGCTACGGACACGGACCAGACAATGAGCAGTTCTTC. Its translation is CASSYGHGPDNEQFF. This chain uses TRBV5-1 with TRBJ2-1; possibly TRBD1 for D (5 bases). Germline CDR1 is SGHRS and CDR2 is YFSETQ. Trimming cost V 3 bases and J 5 bases, with 15 bases left between them. The CDR3 runs 15 residues.

The table lists this clonotype with a few counts. The rearrangement joins TRBV11-3 to TRBJ1-2; D possibly corresponds to TRBD1 (5 bases). V lost 5 bases, J lost 8 bases, and 12 bases lay in between. Germline CDR1 SGHNT, CDR2 YENEEA. The CDR3 extends over 12 amino acids. The CDR3: CASSKTVEGYTF. The CDR3 bases are TGTGCCAGCAGCAAGACAGTTGAAGGCTACACCTTC.

This clonotype was found many times. This rearrangement joins TRBV5-1 to TRBJ2-4; tentative D call: TRBD1 (5 bases). Germline lookup yields CDR1 SGHRS and CDR2 YFSETQ. V shed 4 bases and J shed 3 bases, with 17 bases lying between them. The CDR3 has 16 residues. The CDR3: CASSPGPPADKNIQYF. As DNA, the CDR3 is TGCGCCAGCAGCCCAGGGCCCCCGGCGGACAAAAACATTCAGTACTTC.

V is TRBV6-5 and J is TRBJ1-1; D uncertain. Germline V gene sequence: CDR1 MNHEY, CDR2 SVGAGI. The CDR3 is made up of 13 amino acids. Between the trimmed V and J ends, which lost 6 bases and 2 bases, there was a span of 10 bases. DNA of the CDR3: TGTGCCAGCAGGATGAGTCCCAACACTGAAGCTTTCTTT. It specifies CASRMSPNTEAFF.

This clonotype has at least ten counts. This sequence joins TRBV7-2 and TRBJ2-1; TRBD1 matches 10 bases. The ends lost 5 bases at V and 4 bases at J; junction bases unmatched: 8. This CDR3 has 16 amino acids. Per the germline V gene, CDR1 is SGHTA and CDR2 is FQGNSA. The CDR3 reads CASSPAGTGVYNEQFF. DNA for the CDR3: TGTGCCAGCAGCCCCGCCGGGACAGGGGTATACAATGAGCAGTTCTTC.

This clonotype was counted a few times. J is TRBJ1-6 and V is TRBV3-1; D unresolved. Germline-derived CDR1 and CDR2 are LGHDT and YNNKEL (reference sequence). Trimming took off 4 bases at V and 11 bases at J, with 12 bases between the two ends. The CDR3 has 13 residues. CDR3 sequence: CASSLRRGTPLHF. In DNA form, the CDR3 reads TGTGCCAGCAGCCTCCGAAGAGGGACACCCCTCCACTTT.

The table lists this clonotype with a few counts. The J gene is TRBJ1-1, the V gene TRBV3-1; the D gene is possibly TRBD1 (6 bases). Trimming left V 3 bases short and J 5 bases short, with 16 bases between. Germline values: CDR1 LGHDT, CDR2 YNNKEL (reference sequence). The CDR3 sequence is 15 residues long. The CDR3 here is CASSHGGAEGTEAFF. DNA for the CDR3: TGTGCCAGCAGCCATGGGGGGGCGGAGGGTACTGAAGCTTTCTTT.

This chain joins TRBV6-2 or TRBV6-3 and TRBJ1-1; possibly TRBD1 for D (6 bases). This CDR3 region has 18 residues. Germline V gene lookup returns CDR1 MNHEY and CDR2 SVGEGT. The V end lost 7 bases, the J end lost 1 base, and 25 bases lay between the germline ends. CDR3 loop: CASTLRRGGTWRNTEAFF. Written as DNA, the CDR3 is TGTGCCAGCACCCTACGGCGGGGGGGGACATGGCGGAACACTGAAGCTTTCTTT.

The chain carries TRBV9 and TRBJ2-4, with D tentatively TRBD2 (6 bases). This CDR3 spans 18 amino acids. V was trimmed by 0 bases and J by 9 bases, leaving 25 bases between them. CDR1 is SGDLS and CDR2 is YYNGEE in the germline V gene. CDR3 protein: CASSVGPVKGGGVGIQYF. CDR3 DNA: TGTGCCAGCAGCGTAGGCCCGGTGAAGGGCGGAGGGGTCGGCATTCAGTACTTC.

This clonotype was observed many times. This rearrangement joins TRBV20-1 to TRBJ2-3, with 7 bases identical to TRBD2. V gave up 4 bases and J gave up 1 base; unmatched junction bases: 5. Germline CDR1 DFQATT, CDR2 SNEGSKA (reference sequence). The CDR3 runs to 14 residues. The CDR3 reads CSAKTSRGTDTQYF. Here the CDR3 DNA reads TGCAGTGCTAAGACTAGCAGGGGCACAGATACGCAGTATTTT.

This clonotype came up many times. The chain combines TRBV6-5 with TRBJ1-2; TRBD1 is a possible D gene (5 bases). This CDR3 contains 19 residues. The V end lost 0 bases, the J end lost 4 bases, and 24 bases lay between the germline ends. CDR1 and CDR2 (germline): MNHEY, SVGAGI. The DNA of the CDR3 is TGTGCCAGCAGTTACTCCTCCCCGGGAAAGGGGTTGGGGTCCTATGGCTACACCTTC. This encodes CASSYSSPGKGLGSYGYTF.

The chain links TRBV4-3 to TRBJ2-2, with D tentatively TRBD1 (5 bases). There are 16 residues in the CDR3. Trimming left V 0 bases short and J 7 bases short, with 15 bases between. Per the germline V gene, CDR1 is LGHNA and CDR2 is YSLEER. DNA of the CDR3: TGCGCCAGCAGCCAAGAGCCAGGGCCCGCCGGCGGGGAGCTGTTTTTT. It is translated as CASSQEPGPAGGELFF.

The chain carries TRBV10-3 and TRBJ1-1; no reliable D call. There are 15 residues in the CDR3. Per the germline V gene, CDR1 is ENHRY and CDR2 is SYGVKD. The germline V and J ends were trimmed by 0 bases and 4 bases, with 12 bases remaining between them. CDR3 region: CAISESKGQPTEAFF. DNA of the CDR3: TGTGCCATCAGTGAGTCGAAGGGTCAGCCCACTGAAGCTTTCTTT.

As regards this clonotype: This may arise from a read error, as a much more abundant clone is one base away. V and J are TRBV6-2 or TRBV6-3 and TRBJ1-6; D unresolved. This CDR3 comprises 15 residues. Trimming took 6 bases from V and 2 from J, leaving 11 bases between them. Germline CDR1 is MNHEY and CDR2 is SVGEGT. The CDR3 DNA reads as TGTGCCAGCAGCAGCCCGCGGCCCTATAATTCACCCCTCCACTTT. This encodes CASSSPRPYNSPLHF.